The 19 T cell receptor beta chains below come from one sample, sequenced in a study of metastatic and nonmetastatic thyroid tumors. Every patient was untreated before thyroid surgery. TCRdb ran MiXCR on the PCR reads. The table includes 30,000 to 40,000 clones, roughly 35% detected once. The sample was tumor tissue. Receptors were obtained from a female donor with papillary thyroid cancer or a benign thyroid nodule (not recorded which). Some clones in this sample may be carry-over from other donors' samples.

This chain uses TRBV20-1 with TRBJ1-2; D call uncertain. The CDR3 has 14 amino acids. Trimming cost V 3 bases and J 0 bases, with 11 bases left between them. CDR1 DFQATT and CDR2 SNEGSKA come from the germline V gene (reference sequence). CDR3 bases: TGCAGTGCTAGCGAAGGTCGAGCTAACTATGGCTACACCTTC. Encoded protein: CSASEGRANYGYTF.

The sample holds a few counts of this clone. The chain recombines TRBV12-3 or TRBV12-4 with TRBJ2-7, with no clear D. This CDR3 comprises 14 residues. Trimming removed 6 bases from V and 1 base from J, with 13 bases in between. Here the CDR3 reads CASSRHTGSYEQYF. Here the CDR3 DNA reads TGTGCCAGCAGCCGACATACGGGTTCCTACGAGCAGTACTTC.

Only a few counts were recorded for this clone. This chain uses TRBV19 with TRBJ1-5; 8 nucleotides agree with TRBD1. Unmatched junction bases numbered 7, after V lost 8 bases and J lost 7 bases. CDR3 length: 13 residues. Germline values: CDR1 LNHDA, CDR2 SQIVND (reference sequence). CDR3: CASDNQGAQPQHF. The CDR3 DNA reads TGTGCCAGTGATAACCAGGGGGCCCAGCCCCAGCATTTT.

Details on this clone: A junction boundary mismatches the germline segment, possibly from a read error. This chain connects TRBV6-1 to TRBJ2-7; D perhaps matches TRBD2 (5 bases). The CDR3 has 16 amino acids. Germline V CDR1 and CDR2: MNHNS, SASEGT. CDR3 bases: TGTGCCAGCGGTGAATTGGCCGACCAGGAGGCCTACGAGCAGTACTTC. It translates to CASGELADQEAYEQYF.

This chain joins TRBV20-1 and TRBJ2-1; 7 nucleotides match TRBD2. Germline-derived CDR1 and CDR2 are DFQATT and SNEGSKA (reference sequence). This CDR3 comprises 15 residues. Unmatched junction bases numbered 11, after V lost 7 bases and J lost 2 bases. DNA of the CDR3: TGCAGTGGCGGAGTGGCGGGAGCAGCCTACAATGAGCAGTTCTTC. Translating it yields CSGGVAGAAYNEQFF.

This clone was recorded a few times. The genes are TRBV6-1 and TRBJ1-2, with D hard to call. CDR3 size: 13 residues. The germline V gene has CDR1 MNHNS and CDR2 SASEGT. Trimming stripped 7 bases from V and 8 bases from J, with 17 bases between. CDR3 coding DNA: TGTGCCAGCATTGACCCAGAGGAGCGCGGCTACACCTTC. It is translated as CASIDPEERGYTF.

A few counts support this clone. This chain joins TRBV28 and TRBJ2-7, with TRBD1 identical over 8 bases. J lost 0 bases, V lost 2 bases, and 3 bases had no gene match. Germline V gene lookup returns CDR1 MDHEN and CDR2 SYDVKM. The CDR3 totals 15 residues. This CDR3 is CASSLRTGRSYEQYF. The CDR3 DNA is TGTGCCAGCAGTTTACGGACAGGGCGCTCCTACGAGCAGTACTTC.

This clone has just a few counts. This chain joins TRBV6-2 or TRBV6-3 and TRBJ2-7; D perhaps matches TRBD1 (5 bases). V was pared by 2 bases and J by 3 bases, with 8 bases between. This CDR3 contains 13 residues. CDR1 and CDR2 (germline): MNHEY, SVGEGT. The CDR3 here is CASSYQGFYEQYV. The CDR3 DNA is TGTGCCAGCAGTTACCAGGGTTTCTACGAGCAGTACGTC.

This clone appeared a single time. V usage is TRBV11-2 and J usage is TRBJ2-3; 9 bases line up with TRBD2. Germline CDR1 reads SGHAT; CDR2 reads FQNNGV. The J segment lost 6 bases and the V segment lost 4 bases, leaving 8 bases of the junction unmatched. The CDR3 spans 15 residues. The CDR3 here is CASSSIAGVGDTQYF. The CDR3 nucleotides read TGTGCCAGCAGCTCCATAGCGGGAGTGGGGGATACGCAGTATTTT.

This clone was seen more than once but under ten times. This chain connects TRBV2 to TRBJ2-2; TRBD2 matches 8 bases. Germline V CDR1 and CDR2: SNHLY, FYNNEI. CDR3 length equals 15 residues. The J segment lost 4 bases and the V segment lost 2 bases, leaving 3 bases of the junction unmatched. CDR3 DNA: TGTGCCAGCAGTGAACAGACTAGCGCCACCGGGGAGCTGTTTTTT. Residues: CASSEQTSATGELFF.

V gene TRBV4-1 combines with J gene TRBJ2-2; 12 positions agree with TRBD1. This CDR3 is built from 15 residues. CDR1 is MGHRA, CDR2 YSYEKL, per germline. Losses at the gene ends were 7 bases for V and 9 bases for J; bases not matched to a gene: 9. The CDR3 region has the DNA TGCGCCAGCAACCCTGAGGGACAGGGGGCAAGGGAGCTGTTTTTT. As protein: CASNPEGQGARELFF.

The gene calls are TRBV7-8 and TRBJ2-1; D remains ambiguous. The CDR3 contains 15 residues. The V end was cut by 2 bases, the J end by 7 bases, with 15 bases between. Germline V gives CDR1 SGHVS, CDR2 FQNEAQ. DNA of the CDR3: TGTGCCAGCAGCTTAACAACAACTGGCAGGAATGAGCAGTTCTTC. It specifies CASSLTTTGRNEQFF.

The chain combines TRBV27 with TRBJ2-1; D possibly corresponds to TRBD2 (6 bases). This CDR3 region has 13 residues. The germline V and J ends were trimmed by 4 bases and 4 bases, with 8 bases remaining between them. In germline, CDR1 is MNHEY, CDR2 SMNVEV (reference sequence). The CDR3 DNA reads as TGTGCCAGCAGTTCGGGACTTTACAATGAGCAGTTCTTC. The encoded protein is CASSSGLYNEQFF.

This clone appeared a few times. The chain combines TRBV2 with TRBJ1-2, with 9 bases matching TRBD1. The CDR3 is made up of 14 amino acids. J was trimmed by 7 bases and V by 4 bases; bases with no gene match: 7. Germline CDR1 reads SNHLY; CDR2 reads FYNNEI. CDR3: CASSVGQGLSGYTF. In DNA form, the CDR3 reads TGTGCCAGCAGTGTGGGACAGGGATTGAGTGGCTACACCTTC.

The CDR3 DNA is TGTGCCAGCAGCTCCTCGTCAGGGGCGTCGACCTACGAGCAGTACTTC. It specifies CASSSSSGASTYEQYF. V gene TRBV11-2 combines with J gene TRBJ2-7; maybe TRBD1 (6 bases). Germline V CDR1 and CDR2: SGHAT, FQNNGV. The CDR3 length is 16 residues. V dropped 4 bases and J dropped 2 bases, with 18 bases sitting between them. Together with reference TRBV11-2 and TRBJ2-7, the CDR3 gives the full variable domain: EAGVAQSPRYKIIEKRQSVAFWCNPISGHATLYWYQQILGQGPKLLIQFQNNGVVDDSQLPKDRFSAERLKGVDSTLKIQPAKLEDSAVYLCASSSSSGASTYEQYFGPGTRLTVT.

This clone was recorded many times. V gene TRBV9 combines with J gene TRBJ2-7, with D uncertain. The CDR3 sequence is 15 residues long. Per the germline V gene, CDR1 is SGDLS and CDR2 is YYNGEE. The V and J ends lost 4 bases and 5 bases respectively, with 19 bases between them. The CDR3 here is CASSITPRSQHEQYF. CDR3 sequence (DNA): TGTGCCAGCAGCATTACCCCCAGGTCGCAACACGAGCAGTACTTC.

The J gene is TRBJ2-3, the V gene TRBV11-3; D unresolved. The CDR3 totals 13 residues. The V end lost 5 bases, the J end lost 3 bases, and 9 bases lay between the germline ends. CDR1 and CDR2 from the germline V gene are SGHNT and YENEEA. The CDR3 loop reads CASSEVGTDTQYF. The CDR3 coding sequence is TGTGCCAGCAGCGAGGTGGGAACAGATACGCAGTATTTT.

With regard to this clone: A much larger clone lies a single base off, so this may be a read error. The DNA for the CDR3 is TGCGCCAGCAGTGAGCCGAGGACAGGGCAAGAGACCCAGTACTTC. It is translated as CASSEPRTGQETQYF. The chain employs TRBV10-2 and TRBJ2-5, with 8 positions matching TRBD1. V lost 2 bases, J lost 2 bases, and 4 bases stayed unmatched. There are 15 residues in the CDR3. CDR1 is WSHSY, CDR2 SAAADI, per germline.

The chain combines TRBV30 with TRBJ2-1, with 8 bases that match TRBD2. CDR1 and CDR2 (germline): GTSNPN, SVGIG (reference sequence). This CDR3 has 14 residues. The ends lost 0 bases at V and 8 bases at J; junction bases unmatched: 6. CDR3 in amino acids: CAWSVAGGVYEQFF. The CDR3 coding sequence is TGTGCCTGGAGTGTCGCGGGAGGAGTCTATGAGCAGTTCTTC.